The text below deals with one TCR beta chain. Germline is not matched at one junction end, which may reflect a read error. The CDR3 spans 13 residues. Repertoires were generated with immunoSEQ multiplex PCR, while TCRdb's copy carries only in-frame clones and drops some. The sample records 250,000 to 300,000 clones, 70% to 80% being singletons. This sample is part of a study of blood T cell repertoires in COVID-19. This receptor was identified in a woman over 75 with acute or convalescent COVID-19. The specimen was peripheral blood. The genes are TRBV12-3 or TRBV12-4 and TRBJ2-7, with D possibly being TRBD1 (6 bases). In DNA, the CDR3 is TGTGCCAGCAGTCGTCAGGGGTCCTACGGGCAGTACTTC. Protein sequence: CASSRQGSYGQYF.